Sequencing of this T cell receptor beta chain was carried out in a study of immune cell composition in non-small cell lung cancer. Between the trimmed V and J ends, which lost 2 bases and 0 bases, there was a span of 13 bases. This CDR3 comprises 16 residues. Germline CDR1 reads MNHEY; CDR2 reads SVGAGI. Normal lung was taken at the farthest possible site, at least 3 cm from tumour. Using immunoSEQ multiplex PCR, the repertoire was profiled, and TCRdb retains in-frame clones only, with some absent. This sample carries roughly 16,000 clones, just over 75% of them seen once, and the ten largest clones take 7.5% to 10%. Separately, the same data were catalogued under a study of CD4 T cells in lung cancer. From that second work: Patients' blood was tested for T-cell responses to mutation-encoded neoepitopes. Some patients had received nivolumab or pembrolizumab before giving blood.

This sequence joins TRBV6-5 and TRBJ1-1, with a weak D call TRBD1 (6 bases). The sequence was obtained from a human donor with non-small cell lung cancer. Sequenced sample: non-adjacent lung tissue. CDR3 residues: CASSYNLGHMNTEAFF. Here the CDR3 DNA reads TGTGCCAGCAGTTACAACCTGGGACACATGAACACTGAAGCTTTCTTT.